This T cell receptor beta chain originates from a study of T-cell memory formation after mild COVID-19. Background on the study: The two donors had largely donor-specific TCR clusters. Overall study results and limits: The main location of contracting CD4+ clones was CM and EM, and that of contracting CD8+ clones was EMRA. Some responding clones appeared in pre-infection memory, suggesting cross-reactive memory joined. The authors did not confirm SARS-CoV-2 specificity of second-wave clones peaking day 37.

The CDR3 is 13 amino acids. Trimming took 4 bases from V and 5 from J, leaving 11 bases between them. Germline loops: CDR1 MGHRA, CDR2 YSYEKL. This clonotype was seen ten or more times. Its antigen is undetermined. Via MiXCR, TCRdb re-called the 5' RACE reads, giving one row per CDR3 protein. In the table there are about 600,000 distinct CDR3 sequences, about 20% of which are singletons. This chain joins TRBV4-1 and TRBJ2-5; a weak D match, TRBD2 (5 bases). Input material: PBMCs or a T cell subset sorted from them (not recorded which). This receptor was taken from an adult woman who had mild COVID-19 (a few samples of this study predate the infection). Cell type and time point are not known. CDR3 protein: CASSLGLPETQYF. Written as DNA, the CDR3 is TGCGCCAGCAGCCTCGGACTCCCGGAGACCCAGTACTTC.